The present TCR beta chain was sequenced within a study of blood T cells in healthy people across ages. The length of the CDR3 is 15 residues. Germline CDR1 and CDR2: MNHEY and SMNVEV (reference sequence). Trimming cost V 6 bases and J 4 bases, with 13 bases left between them. This clonotype was recorded many times. Together with a sample-barcoded 5' primer, a J-beta primer mix was included in a second PCR lasting roughly 6 to 12 cycles. A single record per CDR3 protein comes from TCRdb applying MiXCR to the 5' RACE reads. The table lists roughly 700,000 distinct CDR3 sequences, about 30% of them singletons, with 15% in the top ten.

The receptor comes from a woman older than 75 in good health. The sequenced sample consisted of blood. This chain joins TRBV27 and TRBJ2-6, with D perhaps TRBD2 (5 bases). This CDR3 reads CASRIAGPGANVLTF. The DNA for the CDR3 is TGTGCCAGCAGAATCGCGGGTCCCGGGGCCAACGTCCTGACTTTC.